This T cell receptor beta chain was captured by sequencing in a study of somatic mutations in cytotoxic T cells in rheumatoid arthritis. Clones were read by immunoSEQ multiplex PCR, and TCRdb kept only the in-frame ones, dropping some. The top ten clones hold 6.5% to 8% of a sample with fewer than 11,000 clones, around four fifths of them seen once. In germline, CDR1 is WSHSY, CDR2 SAAADI. This CDR3 has 15 amino acids. J lost 5 bases, V lost 8 bases, and 11 bases had no gene match. The chain couples TRBV10-2 to TRBJ2-2, with 7 bases fitting TRBD2. This clonotype was sampled from an adult with rheumatoid arthritis. Sample: CD8+ T cells sorted from blood. The CDR3 region has the DNA TGCGCCAGCTCCCTGGGGAGGGCCGCGACCGGGGAGCTGTTTTTT. It yields the protein CASSLGRAATGELFF.